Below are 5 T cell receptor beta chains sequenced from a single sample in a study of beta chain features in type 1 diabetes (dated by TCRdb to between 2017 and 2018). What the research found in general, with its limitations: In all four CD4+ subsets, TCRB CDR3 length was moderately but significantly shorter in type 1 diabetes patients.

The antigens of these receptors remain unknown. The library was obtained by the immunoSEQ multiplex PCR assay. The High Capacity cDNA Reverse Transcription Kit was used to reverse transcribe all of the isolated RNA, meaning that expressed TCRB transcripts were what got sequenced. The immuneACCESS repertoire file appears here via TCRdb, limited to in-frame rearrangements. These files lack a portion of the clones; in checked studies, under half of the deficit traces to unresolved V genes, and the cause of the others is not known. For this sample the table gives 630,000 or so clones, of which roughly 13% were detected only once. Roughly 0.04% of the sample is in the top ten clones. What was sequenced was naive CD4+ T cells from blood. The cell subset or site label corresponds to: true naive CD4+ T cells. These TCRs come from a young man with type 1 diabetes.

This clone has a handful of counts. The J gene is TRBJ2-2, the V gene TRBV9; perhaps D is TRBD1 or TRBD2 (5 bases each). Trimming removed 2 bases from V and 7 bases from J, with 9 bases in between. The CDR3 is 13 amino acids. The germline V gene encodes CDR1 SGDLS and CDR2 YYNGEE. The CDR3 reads CASSVRGNGELFF. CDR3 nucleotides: TGTGCCAGCAGCGTCCGGGGCAACGGGGAGCTGTTTTTT.

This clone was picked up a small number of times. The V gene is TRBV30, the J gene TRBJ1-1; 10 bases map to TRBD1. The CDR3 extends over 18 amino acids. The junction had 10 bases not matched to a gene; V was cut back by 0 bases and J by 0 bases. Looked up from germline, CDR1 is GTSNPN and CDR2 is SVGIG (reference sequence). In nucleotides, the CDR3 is TGTGCCTGGAGTGTAGACAGGGGGCTCCCACCCATGAACACTGAAGCTTTCTTT. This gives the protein CAWSVDRGLPPMNTEAFF.

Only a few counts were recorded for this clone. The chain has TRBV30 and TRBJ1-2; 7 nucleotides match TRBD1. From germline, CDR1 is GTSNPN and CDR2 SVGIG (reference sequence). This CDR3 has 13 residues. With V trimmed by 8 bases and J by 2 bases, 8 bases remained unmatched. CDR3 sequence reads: CATTTGVNYGYTF. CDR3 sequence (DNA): TGTGCCACGACAACAGGGGTGAACTATGGCTACACCTTC.

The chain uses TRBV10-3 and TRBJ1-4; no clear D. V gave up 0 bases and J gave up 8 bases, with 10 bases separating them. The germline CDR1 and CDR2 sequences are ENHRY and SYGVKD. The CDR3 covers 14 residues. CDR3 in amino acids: CAISESPAPEKLFF. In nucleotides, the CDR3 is TGTGCCATCAGTGAGTCTCCGGCCCCCGAAAAACTGTTTTTT.

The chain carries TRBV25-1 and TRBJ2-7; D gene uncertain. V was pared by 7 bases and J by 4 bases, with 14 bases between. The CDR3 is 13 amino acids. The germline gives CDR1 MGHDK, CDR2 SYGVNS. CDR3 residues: CASTPGGLYEQYF. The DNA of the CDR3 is TGTGCCAGCACCCCGGGTGGGTTGTACGAGCAGTACTTC.